A single sample gave rise to the 13 T cell receptor beta chains below, sequenced in a study of regulatory T cells in long-lasting Graves disease. Time point given: newly diagnosed GD, antithyroid drugs for less than 3 months. RNA from PBMCs was the source of the TCR library. With iRepertoire HTBI primers and Arm-PCR of CDR3 regions, TCR beta libraries were built. TCRdb processed the multiplex PCR reads anew with MiXCR; each CDR3 protein has one entry. The data hold over 400,000 distinct CDR3 sequences, with around 15% observed a single time. The same data also contributed to another study, on T cells in Graves' hyperthyroidism and ophthalmopathy.

This specimen was peripheral blood mononuclear cells (PBMCs), taken at new diagnosis, from a patient treated with antithyroid drugs. These TCRs come from a woman between 50 and 59 years old with Graves disease.

This clonotype has a handful of counts. This rearrangement joins TRBV19 to TRBJ2-3; maybe TRBD2 (6 bases). The length of the CDR3 is 15 residues. V lost 4 bases and J lost 6, with 17 bases in between. Per germline, CDR1 LNHDA and CDR2 SQIVND (reference sequence). The CDR3: CASSTPSGLGDTQYF. CDR3 DNA sequence: TGTGCCAGTAGTACACCCTCGGGACTCGGCGATACGCAGTATTTT.

On this clonotype itself: This likely reflects a read error, since a far larger clone is one base away. The chain recombines TRBV6-1 with TRBJ2-4; 12 bases agree with TRBD2. J was trimmed by 13 bases and V by 5 bases; bases with no gene match: 15. This CDR3 is 16 amino acids long. CDR1 is MNHNS, CDR2 SASEGT, per germline. DNA of the CDR3: TGTGCCAGCAGTATCGCGGGACTAGCGGGCCGGGAGGCCCAGTACTTC. Translated, it gives CASSIAGLAGREAQYF.

The chain is built from TRBV20-1 and TRBJ2-7, with D hard to call. The V gene's germline CDR1 is DFQATT and CDR2 SNEGSKA (reference sequence). V gave up 2 bases and J gave up 6 bases, with 14 bases separating them. The CDR3 loop spans 13 amino acids. The CDR3 loop reads CSARNVNPPEQYF. CDR3 nucleotide sequence: TGCAGTGCTAGAAACGTAAACCCGCCCGAGCAGTACTTC.

Ten or more counts support this clonotype. Written as DNA, the CDR3 is TGTGCCTGGAGTTCCGGACAGTACGGCTACACCTTC. As protein: CAWSSGQYGYTF. The genes are TRBV30 and TRBJ1-2; a possible D gene is TRBD1 (6 bases). V was clipped by 2 bases and J by 8 bases, with 12 bases between them. The length of the CDR3 is 12 residues. Germline CDR1 GTSNPN, CDR2 SVGIG (reference sequence).

Comment on this clonotype: The junction departs from germline at one end; a sequencing error may be responsible. V gene TRBV28 combines with J gene TRBJ2-7, with D perhaps matching TRBD1 (5 bases). This CDR3 has 14 amino acids. Germline V gene data show CDR1 as MDHEN and CDR2 as SYDVKM. The CDR3: CASSHIGQSHEQYF. The CDR3 DNA reads as TGCGCCAGCAGCCACATTGGACAATCCCACGAGCAGTACTTC.

This clonotype was found many times. The chain uses TRBV18 and TRBJ1-4, with a tentative D call TRBD1 (5 bases). V shed 2 bases and J shed 6 bases, with 7 bases lying between them. The CDR3 covers 13 residues. Germline V CDR1 and CDR2: KGHSH, LQKENI. CDR3 protein: CASSPKTDEKLFF. CDR3 DNA: TGTGCCAGCTCACCAAAGACAGATGAAAAACTGTTTTTT.

This clonotype appeared many times. This chain uses TRBV28 with TRBJ2-7; D possibly uses TRBD1 or TRBD2 (5 bases each). The CDR3 has 14 amino acids. Trimming removed 6 bases at V and 2 bases at J, with 14 bases between. Looked up from germline, CDR1 is MDHEN and CDR2 is SYDVKM. The CDR3 region is CASSPALGAYEQYF. CDR3 nucleotides: TGTGCCAGCAGCCCCGCCCTGGGGGCCTACGAGCAGTACTTC.

This clonotype has at least ten counts. The chain carries TRBV11-2 and TRBJ1-1, with 8 bases fitting TRBD1. The germline V gene encodes CDR1 SGHAT and CDR2 FQNNGV. The CDR3 is made up of 19 amino acids. With V trimmed by 2 bases and J by 0 bases, 14 bases remained unmatched. The CDR3 DNA reads TGTGCCAGCAGCTTAAACCCCCGACAGGGGTACAACATGAACACTGAAGCTTTCTTT. Encoded protein: CASSLNPRQGYNMNTEAFF.

Comment on this clonotype: This clone may be a read error of a much larger clone one base away. V usage is TRBV11-2 and J usage is TRBJ1-4; D unclear. The germline gives CDR1 SGHAT, CDR2 FQNNGV. V was shortened by 5 bases and J by 8 bases, with 15 bases between the two germline ends. This CDR3 has 14 amino acids. As DNA, the CDR3 is TGTGCCAGCAGCCCCTCTGCGAACGGCGAAAAACTGTTTTTT. Translated, it gives CASSPSANGEKLFF.

This clonotype was found many times. The rearrangement uses TRBV3-1 and TRBJ1-4; the D is unclear. Germline CDR1 reads LGHDT; CDR2 reads YNNKEL (reference sequence). CDR3 length: 14 residues. Deletions cut 3 bases from V and 7 bases from J, with 12 bases between. Here the CDR3 DNA reads TGTGCCAGCAGCCACCAACGTCCGGGTGAAAAACTGTTTTTT. It translates to CASSHQRPGEKLFF.

The chain employs TRBV5-1 and TRBJ2-2, with 9 bases identical to TRBD2. Germline loops: CDR1 SGHRS, CDR2 YFSETQ. Unmatched junction bases numbered 6, after V lost 5 bases and J lost 7 bases. This CDR3 region has 14 residues. CDR3 loop: CASRETSGSGELFF. The CDR3 DNA follows: TGCGCCAGCAGAGAGACTAGCGGTAGCGGGGAGCTGTTTTTT.

This clonotype has only a few counts. The chain links TRBV10-3 to TRBJ2-7; 7 bases are a match to TRBD1. This CDR3 is 13 amino acids long. V trimming: 8 bases; J trimming: 0 bases; junction bases outside the gene matches: 4. Germline V CDR1 and CDR2: ENHRY, SYGVKD. In DNA form, the CDR3 reads TGTGCCATCGGCGGACAGGACTCCTACGAGCAGTACTTC. This sequence encodes CAIGGQDSYEQYF.

The rearrangement links TRBV12-3 or TRBV12-4 to TRBJ2-3; possibly TRBD1 for D (6 bases). The closer fit of TRBJ2-5 to the DNA end suggests the J call may be wrong. There are 14 residues in the CDR3. The DNA of the CDR3 is TGTGCCAGCAGTGACAAGACAGGTTTAGAGACCCAGTACTTC. Protein: CASSDKTGLETQYF.